A single sample gave rise to the 23 T cell receptor beta chains below, sequenced in a study of blood T cell repertoires in COVID-19. Profiled with immunoSEQ multiplex PCR; TCRdb holds only in-frame clones, not every one. Of 150,000 to 180,000 clones in the sample, over 75% were seen once. The source material was peripheral blood. All receptors come from a man between 60 and 75 years old with COVID-19, enrolled during active disease.

The J gene is TRBJ1-2, the V gene TRBV7-2; perhaps TRBD1 as D (6 bases). This CDR3 has 15 amino acids. The germline V gene has CDR1 SGHTA and CDR2 FQGNSA. Trimming left V 5 bases short and J 8 bases short, with 21 bases between. This chain's CDR3 is CASSNLRTGLWGYTF. CDR3 bases: TGTGCCAGCAGCAACCTCCGCACAGGGCTTTGGGGCTACACCTTC.

The chain carries TRBV19 and TRBJ1-6; D uncertain. V was trimmed by 3 bases and J by 7 bases, leaving 10 bases between them. This CDR3 contains 14 residues. Germline V gene sequence: CDR1 LNHDA, CDR2 SQIVND (reference sequence). Written as DNA, the CDR3 is TGTGCCAGTAGTATGAGGGAAATGAATTCACCCCTCCACTTT. This gives the protein CASSMREMNSPLHF.

The chain is built from TRBV28 and TRBJ1-2; 9 bases line up with TRBD1. CDR1 is MDHEN, CDR2 SYDVKM, per germline. The junction had 10 bases not matched to a gene; V was cut back by 6 bases and J by 8 bases. The CDR3 is 14 amino acids. In DNA form, the CDR3 reads TGTGCCAGCAGCCGACAGGGACAGGGAGGCGGCTACACCTTC. This sequence encodes CASSRQGQGGGYTF.

The chain carries TRBV30 and TRBJ1-2; a possible D gene is TRBD1 (5 bases). CDR1 and CDR2 (germline): GTSNPN, SVGIG (reference sequence). V gave up 4 bases and J gave up 8 bases, with 14 bases separating them. The CDR3 has 12 residues. This chain's CDR3 is CAWKGQPVGYTF. CDR3 bases: TGTGCCTGGAAGGGGCAGCCCGTGGGCTACACCTTC.

The CDR3 coding sequence is TGTGCTAGTGGTATGGGACAGGGGGTCTATGGCTACACCTTC. This gives the protein CASGMGQGVYGYTF. The chain joins TRBV12-5 to TRBJ1-2; 11 nucleotides align to TRBD1. The CDR3 consists of 14 residues. Unmatched junction bases numbered 3, after V lost 5 bases and J lost 4 bases. Per the germline V gene, CDR1 is LGHNT and CDR2 is FRNRAP.

V and J are TRBV7-9 and TRBJ1-5; possibly TRBD1 for D (6 bases). Germline lookup yields CDR1 SEHNR and CDR2 FQNEAQ (reference sequence). The CDR3 consists of 14 residues. V shed 0 bases and J shed 5 bases, with 8 bases lying between them. CDR3 amino acids: CASSLADSYQPQHF. CDR3 nucleotide sequence: TGTGCCAGCAGCTTAGCGGACAGTTATCAGCCCCAGCATTTT.

A single count supports this clone. The rearrangement joins TRBV7-2 to TRBJ2-5, with D perhaps TRBD1 (6 bases). V was shortened by 4 bases and J by 4 bases, with 13 bases between the two germline ends. The germline V gene encodes CDR1 SGHTA and CDR2 FQGNSA. This CDR3 has 14 amino acids. As DNA, the CDR3 is TGTGCCAGCAGCTGGGGGCTCGCTTCAGAGACCCAGTACTTC. As protein: CASSWGLASETQYF.

This sequence joins TRBV19 and TRBJ1-4, with 7 bases identical to TRBD1. V shed 9 bases, J shed 5 bases, and the junction held 6 bases outside the gene matches. Germline V gives CDR1 LNHDA, CDR2 SQIVND (reference sequence). This CDR3 comprises 13 residues. Written as DNA, the CDR3 is TGTGCCAGCAGGACAGGTCCAAATGAAAAACTGTTTTTT. Translated: CASRTGPNEKLFF.

The DNA of the CDR3 is TGTGCCAGCAGTGTTAGCCGGGAAAATTCACCCCTCCACTTT. Protein product: CASSVSRENSPLHF. The chain links TRBV2 to TRBJ1-6; unclear D gene. The CDR3 covers 14 residues. Trimming removed 4 bases from V and 7 bases from J, with 11 bases in between. CDR1 is SNHLY and CDR2 is FYNNEI in the germline V gene.

This CDR3 reads CASSFNTVYEQYF. CDR3 DNA: TGTGCCAGCAGCTTTAACACAGTCTACGAGCAGTACTTC. V is TRBV11-2 and J is TRBJ2-7; D remains ambiguous. Germline V gene sequence: CDR1 SGHAT, CDR2 FQNNGV. V was shortened by 3 bases and J by 3 bases, with 9 bases between the two germline ends. This CDR3 region has 13 residues.

This clone was observed a single time. This rearrangement joins TRBV5-1 to TRBJ2-1, with 9 bases lining up with TRBD1. V trimming: 0 bases; J trimming: 10 bases; junction bases outside the gene matches: 11. Germline CDR1 is SGHRS and CDR2 is YFSETQ. This CDR3 has 16 residues. DNA of the CDR3: TGCGCCAGCAGCTTGGGGGACAGGGTTCGCCAGGGCGAGCAGTTCTTC. Encoded protein: CASSLGDRVRQGEQFF. The variable domain in full, completed from reference TRBV5-1 and TRBJ2-1, reads KAGVTQTPRYLIKTRGQQVTLSCSPISGHRSVSWYQQTPGQGLQFLFEYFSETQRNKGNFPGRFSGRQFSNSRSEMNVSTLELGDSALYLCASSLGDRVRQGEQFFGPGTRLTVL.

The rearrangement uses TRBV2 and TRBJ1-4; no firm D call. CDR1 is SNHLY and CDR2 is FYNNEI in the germline V gene. The CDR3 covers 14 residues. The V end lost 6 bases, the J end lost 0 bases, and 8 bases lay between the germline ends. CDR3 DNA sequence: TGTGCCAGCAGGAGGTTGACAACTAATGAAAAACTGTTTTTT. Amino acids: CASRRLTTNEKLFF. The full variable domain, rest sourced from reference TRBV2 and TRBJ1-4, is EPEVTQTPSHQVTQMGQEVILRCVPISNHLYFYWYRQILGQKVEFLVSFYNNEISEKSEIFDDQFSVERPDGSNFTLKIRSTKLEDSAMYFCASRRLTTNEKLFFGSGTQLSVL.

Only a few counts were recorded for this clone. This chain uses TRBV7-2 with TRBJ2-1; no clear D. Trimming took off 1 base at V and 7 bases at J, with 8 bases between the two ends. The CDR3 is 13 residues long. Germline values: CDR1 SGHTA, CDR2 FQGNSA. The CDR3 nucleotides read TGTGCCAGCAGCTTAGGGCAGTTTAATGAGCAGTTCTTC. The encoded protein is CASSLGQFNEQFF.

This clone showed up just a few times. The V call is TRBV11-2, the J call TRBJ1-4; 7 bases map to TRBD1. Per germline, CDR1 SGHAT and CDR2 FQNNGV. The CDR3 has 14 residues. V shed 3 bases and J 5 bases; nucleotides not matched to a gene: 3. CDR3 bases: TGTGCCAGCAGCTTTGGACAGGAGAATGAAAAACTGTTTTTT. Translating it yields CASSFGQENEKLFF.

The rearrangement joins TRBV7-3 to TRBJ1-3; no firm D call. Germline CDR1 SGHTA, CDR2 FQGTGA. There are 14 residues in the CDR3. V lost 5 bases and J 0 bases, leaving 8 bases between the germline ends. CDR3 residues: CASSQTSSGNTIYF. In DNA, the CDR3 is TGTGCCAGCAGCCAAACGAGCTCTGGAAACACCATATATTTT.

This chain joins TRBV19 and TRBJ2-5; 7 bases align to TRBD2. CDR1 is LNHDA and CDR2 is SQIVND in the germline V gene (reference sequence). This CDR3 spans 15 amino acids. J gave up 3 bases and V 5 bases, and 9 bases lay outside the gene matches. CDR3 amino acids: CASSPRGRGEETQYF. CDR3 bases: TGTGCCAGTAGTCCCCGGGGGAGGGGAGAAGAGACCCAGTACTTC.

V usage is TRBV5-3 and J usage is TRBJ2-3; D may be TRBD2 (7 bases). TRBV5-3 is designated an ORF whose function remains uncertain. This CDR3 has 14 residues. Trimming took 2 bases from V and 2 from J, leaving 9 bases between them. The CDR3 nucleotides read TGTGCCAGAAGCTTCGGGGGGCCCACAGATACGCAGTATTTT. Residues: CARSFGGPTDTQYF.

The V gene is TRBV7-8, the J gene TRBJ1-1; TRBD1 is a possible D gene (6 bases). Trimming removed 4 bases at V and 3 bases at J, with 12 bases between. Germline V lookup: CDR1 SGHVS, CDR2 FQNEAQ. The CDR3 totals 14 residues. CDR3 residues: CASSSTRGDTEAFF. CDR3 DNA sequence: TGTGCCAGCAGCTCAACCAGGGGAGACACTGAAGCTTTCTTT.

V and J are TRBV15 and TRBJ2-7, with D possibly being TRBD1 (5 bases). Germline CDR1 reads LNHNV; CDR2 reads YYDKDF (reference sequence). V lost 8 bases, J lost 0 bases, and 17 bases lay in between. The CDR3 length is 15 residues. The CDR3 spells CATGSSGWSSYEQYF. In DNA form, the CDR3 reads TGTGCCACCGGTTCCTCAGGGTGGAGCTCCTACGAGCAGTACTTC.

The rearrangement uses TRBV18 and TRBJ2-2; 8 bases fit TRBD2. This CDR3 is built from 16 residues. Trimming at V came to 5 bases and at J to 0 bases, leaving 5 bases not matched to a gene. Looked up from germline, CDR1 is KGHSH and CDR2 is LQKENI. The CDR3 nucleotides read TGTGCCAGCTCATTTTCTAGCGGGTCGAACACCGGGGAGCTGTTTTTT. Translated, it gives CASSFSSGSNTGELFF.

This chain uses TRBV29-1 with TRBJ2-1; D gene uncertain. V lost 6 bases and J lost 0, with 12 bases in between. CDR1 is SQVTM, CDR2 ANQGSEA, per germline. This CDR3 has 14 residues. CDR3 DNA: TGCAGCGTCCCGACTCCCCTCTCCTACAATGAGCAGTTCTTC. Its protein is CSVPTPLSYNEQFF.

On this clone itself: At the DNA level, this CDR3 is encoded by other sequences in the same sample as well. The chain joins TRBV24-1 to TRBJ2-3, with 7 bases aligning to TRBD1. The CDR3 extends over 15 amino acids. Germline CDR1 and CDR2: KGHDR and SFDVKD. The V gene end was trimmed by 5 bases and the J gene end by 0 bases; junction bases not matched to a gene: 4. CDR3 amino acids: CATSVWTGSTDTQYF. The DNA for the CDR3 is TGTGCCACCAGTGTTTGGACAGGCAGCACAGATACGCAGTATTTT.

This clone was recorded a few times. The rearrangement uses TRBV9 and TRBJ2-7; TRBD1 agrees at 10 bases. The germline V gene has CDR1 SGDLS and CDR2 YYNGEE. This CDR3 is 14 amino acids long. Trimming at V came to 4 bases and at J to 4 bases, leaving 5 bases not matched to a gene. The CDR3: CASSLGQGMYEQYF. CDR3 coding DNA: TGTGCCAGCAGCTTGGGACAGGGGATGTACGAGCAGTACTTC.